Listed here are 8 T cell receptor beta chains from one sample, sequenced in a study of CD8 T cells in ankylosing spondylitis. In TCRdb, the 5' RACE reads were re-called with MiXCR into one record per CDR3 protein. The sample lists more than 150,000 distinct CDR3 sequences; 10% to 15% were seen once. Sequenced input: blood, either unsorted or a sorted T cell fraction (not recorded which). The receptors come from a female donor with ankylosing spondylitis or in good health (not recorded which).

This clonotype turned up a few times. The rearrangement joins TRBV11-3 to TRBJ2-1; a weak D match, TRBD2 (5 bases). V lost 2 bases to trimming and J lost 5 bases, with 10 bases between them. CDR1 and CDR2 from the germline V gene are SGHNT and YENEEA. The CDR3 has 14 residues. The CDR3: CASSLLGLNNEQFF. The DNA for the CDR3 is TGTGCCAGCAGCTTACTCGGACTTAACAATGAGCAGTTCTTC.

This clonotype was observed at least ten times. The V and J genes are TRBV25-1 and TRBJ2-7; D may be TRBD2 (5 bases). This CDR3 region has 14 residues. The germline V gene encodes CDR1 MGHDK and CDR2 SYGVNS. V dropped 6 bases and J dropped 5 bases, with 17 bases sitting between them. The CDR3 DNA follows: TGTGCCAGCAGCCGCGGGTTTGGGTTCGACGAGCAGTACTTC. Amino acids: CASSRGFGFDEQYF.

This clonotype was recorded at least ten times. V usage is TRBV7-9 and J usage is TRBJ1-1; perhaps TRBD1 as D (5 bases). Trimming removed 1 base at V and 1 base at J, with 13 bases between. This CDR3 is built from 16 residues. The germline V gene encodes CDR1 SEHNR and CDR2 FQNEAQ (reference sequence). The CDR3 bases are TGTGCCAGCAGCTTAGAAGGCGCCCAGGGGAACACTGAAGCTTTCTTT. Residues: CASSLEGAQGNTEAFF.

In its sample, this clonotype was seen many times. The CDR3 DNA follows: TGTGCCAGTACAGGGAATGATCGCGAGCAGTACTTC. Its protein product is CASTGNDREQYF. The chain carries TRBV28 and TRBJ2-7; tentatively, D is TRBD1 (6 bases). The V end was cut by 9 bases, the J end by 6 bases, with 15 bases between. The CDR3 runs 12 residues. CDR1 is MDHEN, CDR2 SYDVKM, per germline. Filled out from reference TRBV28 and TRBJ2-7, the complete variable domain reads DVKVTQSSRYLVKRTGEKVFLECVQDMDHENMFWYRQDPGLGLRLIYFSYDVKMKEKGDIPEGYSVSREKKERFSLILESASTNQTSMYLCASTGNDREQYFGPGTRLTVT.

As regards this clonotype: It may be a read error: a sequence one base away is much more abundant. J is TRBJ1-2 and V is TRBV5-6; TRBD1 matches 10 bases. The CDR3 runs 14 residues. Germline V CDR1 and CDR2: SGHDT, YYEEEE. The CDR3 DNA follows: TGTGCCGGCAGCTCGGACAGGGGGGTCTATGGCTACACCTTC. Its translation: CAGSSDRGVYGYTF.

This clonotype was recorded at least ten times. The V and J genes are TRBV5-1 and TRBJ1-1; 7 nucleotides align to TRBD1. The germline V gene encodes CDR1 SGHRS and CDR2 YFSETQ. V trimming: 7 bases; J trimming: 0 bases; junction bases outside the gene matches: 6. The CDR3 is 14 residues long. In DNA form, the CDR3 reads TGCGCCAGCGCGGGACAGAACATGAACACTGAAGCTTTCTTT. Translating gives CASAGQNMNTEAFF.

This clonotype was seen at least ten times. This sequence joins TRBV5-1 and TRBJ1-2, with D tentatively TRBD1 (5 bases). This CDR3 comprises 13 residues. Germline assignment: CDR1 SGHRS and CDR2 YFSETQ. V shed 4 bases and J shed 4 bases, with 11 bases lying between them. The CDR3 region has the DNA TGCGCCAGCAGCGCGGACGGGACCTATGGCTACACCTTC. Translating it yields CASSADGTYGYTF.

This clonotype was observed many times. The gene calls are TRBV11-2 and TRBJ2-5; D not certain. This CDR3 region has 12 residues. Trimming took 0 bases from V and 5 from J, leaving 4 bases between them. Germline CDR1 reads SGHAT; CDR2 reads FQNNGV. CDR3 coding DNA: TGTGCCAGCAGCTTAGAATGGGAGACCCAGTACTTC. It is translated as CASSLEWETQYF. Full variable domain (remainder filled in from reference TRBV11-2 and TRBJ2-5): EAGVAQSPRYKIIEKRQSVAFWCNPISGHATLYWYQQILGQGPKLLIQFQNNGVVDDSQLPKDRFSAERLKGVDSTLKIQPAKLEDSAVYLCASSLEWETQYFGPGTRLLVL.